This T cell receptor beta chain was documented in a study of CD8 T cells in ankylosing spondylitis. Making use of molecular barcodes, quantitative 5'-RACE generated TCR beta libraries. In TCRdb, the 5' RACE reads were re-called with MiXCR into one record per CDR3 protein. The data show 250,000 to 400,000 distinct CDR3 sequences, approximately 10% seen once. V was cut by 0 bases and J by 7 bases, with 13 bases left in between. Germline V gene sequence: CDR1 SGDLS, CDR2 YYNGEE. This CDR3 is built from 15 residues. In its sample, this clonotype was seen many times. Its antigen is still unknown. Findings of the study overall: Peripheral blood samples showed relatively rare disease-linked clones, and these clones were CD8+. There was a TCR beta motif, made of several highly homologous variants, that appeared characteristic of ankylosing spondylitis blood. Before this, some motif variants had been reported in reactive arthritis synovial fluid and blood.

The source material was blood, either unsorted or a sorted T cell fraction (not recorded which). The TCR sequence derives from a female donor with ankylosing spondylitis or in good health (not recorded which). The chain has TRBV9 and TRBJ2-2; D might be TRBD2 (5 bases). DNA of the CDR3: TGTGCCAGCAGCGTAGTTAGAGGGATAGGCGGGGAGCTGTTTTTT. This gives the protein CASSVVRGIGGELFF. The full variable domain, with the rest looked up from reference TRBV9 and TRBJ2-2, is DSGVTQTPKHLITATGQRVTLRCSPRSGDLSVYWYQQSLDQGLQFLIQYYNGEERAKGNILERFSAQQFPDLHSELNLSSLELGDSALYFCASSVVRGIGGELFFGEGSRLTVL.